These 19 T cell receptor beta chains came from one sample sequenced in a study of beta chain features in type 1 diabetes. General study results and limits: Type 1 diabetes patients had TCRB CDR3s that were shorter (moderately but significantly so) in all four CD4+ subsets.

Since all of the isolated RNA was reverse transcribed, expressed TCRB transcripts were what got sequenced. The data were produced by immunoSEQ multiplex PCR, yet TCRdb's version contains in-frame clones alone and is incomplete. The table has a few hundred thousand clones, 9.6% seen once; the top ten hold about 0.64%. These TCRs' antigens remain unknown. Sequenced material: central memory CD4+ T cells from blood. The source of these receptors is a man between 25 and 39 years old with type 1 diabetes.

The rearrangement joins TRBV4-2 to TRBJ2-1; the D gene could be TRBD1 or TRBD2 (5 bases each). This CDR3 is 17 amino acids long. Per germline, CDR1 LGHNA and CDR2 YNFKEQ. V lost 1 base, J lost 8 bases, and 21 bases lay in between. The chain's CDR3 is CASSQAAARGVDYEQFF. In DNA, the CDR3 is TGTGCCAGCAGCCAAGCGGCGGCTAGGGGAGTGGACTATGAGCAGTTCTTC.

In its sample, this clone was seen a few times. The rearrangement joins TRBV7-3 to TRBJ2-2; TRBD1 agrees at 8 bases. V lost 3 bases to trimming and J lost 6 bases; unmatched junction nucleotides: 9. Germline assignment: CDR1 SGHTA and CDR2 FQGTGA. CDR3 length equals 16 residues. CDR3 DNA sequence: TGTGCCAGCAGCTTTCGACAGGGGCGCGGAGCCGGGGAGCTGTTTTTT. Its protein is CASSFRQGRGAGELFF. Using reference TRBV7-3 and TRBJ2-2 for the parts outside the CDR3, the full variable domain is GAGVSQTPSNKVTEKGKYVELRCDPISGHTALYWYRQSLGQGPEFLIYFQGTGAADDSGLPNDRFFAVRPEGSVSTLKIQRTERGDSAVYLCASSFRQGRGAGELFFGEGSRLTVL.

This clone has more than one count but fewer than ten. This chain uses TRBV11-2 with TRBJ1-4, with 7 bases lining up with TRBD1. The junction had 13 bases not matched to a gene; V was cut back by 5 bases and J by 10 bases. The CDR3 is 15 residues long. Looked up from germline, CDR1 is SGHAT and CDR2 is FQNNGV. Here the CDR3 DNA reads TGTGCCAGCAGCCCGGGGACAGTAAGGATCGGAAAACTGTTTTTT. Translation: CASSPGTVRIGKLFF.

A word on this clone: Other DNA variants within this sample encode the same CDR3. The gene calls are TRBV18 and TRBJ2-2; 7 bases agree with TRBD1. The CDR3 extends over 14 amino acids. V dropped 0 bases and J dropped 5; count of bases not matched to a gene: 0. Germline CDR1 KGHSH, CDR2 LQKENI. CDR3 DNA sequence: TGTGCCAGCTCACCACCGACAGGGACCGGGGAGCTGTTTTTT. It yields the protein CASSPPTGTGELFF.

The CDR3 protein is CASSERQVGELFF. Here the CDR3 DNA reads TGTGCCAGCAGCGAACGGCAGGTCGGGGAGCTGTTTTTT. The chain employs TRBV9 and TRBJ2-2; D is undetermined. Trimming took 3 bases from V and 7 from J, leaving 10 bases between them. CDR3 length: 13 residues. Germline lookup yields CDR1 SGDLS and CDR2 YYNGEE.

J is TRBJ2-2 and V is TRBV5-1; D tentatively reads TRBD1 or TRBD2 (5 bases each). Germline V gives CDR1 SGHRS, CDR2 YFSETQ. CDR3 length: 13 residues. Trimming left V 4 bases short and J 5 bases short, with 9 bases between. CDR3 loop: CASSIEGTGELFF. The CDR3 DNA sequence: TGCGCCAGCAGCATAGAGGGGACCGGGGAGCTGTTTTTT.

This clone was recorded a few times. The chain recombines TRBV5-1 with TRBJ2-5; 10 bases match TRBD2. The CDR3 runs to 15 residues. Trimming at V came to 4 bases and at J to 5 bases, leaving 8 bases not matched to a gene. Germline CDR1 is SGHRS and CDR2 is YFSETQ. The DNA of the CDR3 is TGCGCCAGCAGCGGGACTAGCGTGAGCATGGAGACCCAGTACTTC. It specifies CASSGTSVSMETQYF.

This clone was counted only a few times. The chain is built from TRBV2 and TRBJ1-5; D not certain. Trimming cost V 6 bases and J 5 bases, with 11 bases left between them. CDR1 is SNHLY, CDR2 FYNNEI, per germline. The CDR3 is 13 amino acids. CDR3 nucleotide sequence: TGTGCCAGCAGCTACCGACGGGATCAGCCCCAGCATTTT. As protein: CASSYRRDQPQHF.

The genes are TRBV6-5 and TRBJ1-2; D is unclear. This CDR3 has 14 residues. V shed 6 bases and J shed 2 bases, with 13 bases lying between them. The germline CDR1 and CDR2 sequences are MNHEY and SVGAGI. The CDR3 spells CASSREGSNYGYTF. The DNA of the CDR3 is TGTGCCAGCAGCCGCGAGGGATCCAACTATGGCTACACCTTC.

This clone was picked up a small number of times. The chain links TRBV19 to TRBJ2-1; no definite D call. Trimming took 7 bases from V and 1 from J, leaving 14 bases between them. This CDR3 contains 15 residues. Germline V gene lookup returns CDR1 LNHDA and CDR2 SQIVND (reference sequence). The CDR3 loop is CASTLGVGSYNEQFF. Here the CDR3 DNA reads TGTGCCAGTACCCTAGGAGTGGGTTCCTACAATGAGCAGTTCTTC.

This clone showed up just a few times. The chain links TRBV7-2 to TRBJ1-4; TRBD1 is a possible D gene (6 bases). The CDR3 is made up of 13 amino acids. V shed 8 bases and J shed 1 base, with 8 bases lying between them. CDR1 is SGHTA, CDR2 FQGNSA, per germline. Here the CDR3 reads CASGRGTNEKLFF. For the CDR3, the DNA is TGTGCCAGCGGCAGGGGAACTAATGAAAAACTGTTTTTT.

In this sample, this clone turned up a few times. A clone one base away is much larger, so this may be a read error. The gene calls are TRBV4-1 and TRBJ1-5; the match to TRBD1 covers 9 bases. The germline gives CDR1 MGHRA, CDR2 YSYEKL. This CDR3 contains 17 residues. The J segment lost 2 bases and the V segment lost 5 bases, leaving 10 bases of the junction unmatched. CDR3: CASSRDRETRRNQPQHF. CDR3 nucleotides: TGCGCCAGCAGCAGGGACAGGGAAACGAGGCGCAATCAGCCCCAGCATTTT.

This clone appeared many times. This sequence joins TRBV7-2 and TRBJ2-6; D gene uncertain. Trimming removed 1 base from V and 0 bases from J, with 4 bases in between. Germline V gene sequence: CDR1 SGHTA, CDR2 FQGNSA. The CDR3 extends over 15 amino acids. The CDR3 reads CASSLDRSGANVLTF. The CDR3 nucleotides are TGTGCCAGCAGCTTAGATCGCTCTGGGGCCAACGTCCTGACTTTC. The full variable domain, rest sourced from reference TRBV7-2 and TRBJ2-6, is GAGVSQSPSNKVTEKGKDVELRCDPISGHTALYWYRQSLGQGLEFLIYFQGNSAPDKSGLPSDRFSAERTGGSVSTLTIQRTQQEDSAVYLCASSLDRSGANVLTFGAGSRLTVL.

CDR3 amino acids: CASSSPGGYNEQFF. The DNA of the CDR3 is TGTGCCAGCAGTTCTCCAGGGGGATACAATGAGCAGTTCTTC. J is TRBJ2-1 and V is TRBV25-1; TRBD1 matches 7 bases. Germline V gene data show CDR1 as MGHDK and CDR2 as SYGVNS. V lost 5 bases and J lost 4; bases outside the gene matches: 5. There are 14 residues in the CDR3.

The rearrangement uses TRBV27 and TRBJ2-1; D is undetermined. The V end lost 0 bases, the J end lost 1 base, and 10 bases lay between the germline ends. CDR1 is MNHEY and CDR2 is SMNVEV in the germline V gene (reference sequence). The CDR3 runs 16 residues. The CDR3 region is CASSLSMATSYNEQFF. The DNA for the CDR3 is TGTGCCAGCAGTTTATCGATGGCCACATCCTACAATGAGCAGTTCTTC.

This clone was seen a handful of times. The V gene is TRBV18, the J gene TRBJ1-4; perhaps TRBD1 as D (6 bases). The CDR3 is 13 amino acids. V gave up 4 bases and J gave up 8 bases, with 11 bases separating them. CDR1 is KGHSH, CDR2 LQKENI, per germline. The CDR3 loop is CASSRTEEEKLFF. The CDR3 nucleotides read TGTGCCAGCTCACGGACAGAGGAAGAAAAACTGTTTTTT.

A word on this clone: A read error may produce the germline difference seen at one junction end. The rearrangement links TRBV11-2 to TRBJ2-5; D is ambiguous. The CDR3 runs to 15 residues. Germline V lookup: CDR1 SGHAT, CDR2 FQNNGV. The DNA for the CDR3 is TGCGCCAGCAGCCAAGATTTAGGGCGTTCCGAGACCCAGTACTTC. Translated: CASSQDLGRSETQYF. Looking up the rest from reference TRBV11-2 and TRBJ2-5 gives the full variable domain: EAGVAQSPRYKIIEKRQSVAFWCNPISGHATLYWYQQILGQGPKLLIQFQNNGVVDDSQLPKDRFSAERLKGVDSTLKIQPAKLEDSAVYLCASSQDLGRSETQYFGPGTRLLVL.

This clone was detected only a few times. The rearrangement links TRBV29-1 to TRBJ1-5, with unresolved D. Germline V CDR1 and CDR2: SQVTM, ANQGSEA. The V gene lost 6 bases and the J gene lost 0 bases, with 12 bases spanning the gap. This CDR3 contains 14 residues. The CDR3 nucleotides are TGCAGCGTCCAGGAGGCCTATAGCAATCAGCCCCAGCATTTT. As protein: CSVQEAYSNQPQHF.

This clone was seen a single time. This chain connects TRBV11-2 to TRBJ1-2, with D perhaps matching TRBD1 (6 bases). The CDR3 sequence is 14 residues long. Germline V gene sequence: CDR1 SGHAT, CDR2 FQNNGV. V lost 5 bases and J lost 4, with 14 bases in between. The CDR3 sequence: CASSPRTEGYGYTF. CDR3 bases: TGTGCCAGCAGCCCACGGACAGAGGGCTATGGCTACACCTTC. Combining the CDR3 with reference TRBV11-2 and TRBJ1-2 gives the whole variable domain EAGVAQSPRYKIIEKRQSVAFWCNPISGHATLYWYQQILGQGPKLLIQFQNNGVVDDSQLPKDRFSAERLKGVDSTLKIQPAKLEDSAVYLCASSPRTEGYGYTFGSGTRLTVV.